These 32 T cell receptor beta chains were sequenced from one sample in a study of blood T cell repertoires in COVID-19. Sequencing used immunoSEQ multiplex PCR; TCRdb keeps in-frame clones, though not all of them. The sample yields approximately 270,000 clones, approximately 85% seen once. Sequencing input: peripheral blood. Every receptor here comes from an older woman with acute or convalescent COVID-19.

The chain joins TRBV30 to TRBJ1-4, with D possibly matching TRBD1 (5 bases). In germline, CDR1 is GTSNPN, CDR2 SVGIG (reference sequence). V was shortened by 0 bases and J by 5 bases, with 7 bases between the two germline ends. The length of the CDR3 is 13 residues. The chain's CDR3 is CAWSVRENEKLFF. CDR3 DNA: TGTGCCTGGAGTGTCAGGGAAAATGAAAAACTGTTTTTT.

The chain employs TRBV7-9 and TRBJ2-7, with D perhaps matching TRBD1 (5 bases). Germline loops: CDR1 SEHNR, CDR2 FQNEAQ (reference sequence). V lost 5 bases and J 5 bases, leaving 10 bases between the germline ends. The CDR3 runs 12 residues. The CDR3 nucleotides read TGTGCCAGCAGCACCCGGACAAACGAGCAGTACTTC. Its translation: CASSTRTNEQYF.

This chain connects TRBV2 to TRBJ2-1, with D tentatively TRBD1 (5 bases). This CDR3 spans 14 amino acids. Germline CDR1 is SNHLY and CDR2 is FYNNEI. Trimming removed 6 bases from V and 6 bases from J, with 15 bases in between. The CDR3 nucleotides are TGTGCCAGCAGGGCAGACAGTGTGGTCAATGAGCAGTTCTTC. Translation: CASRADSVVNEQFF.

CDR3 residues: CASSLGLVRGETQYF. In nucleotides, the CDR3 is TGCGCCAGCAGCTTGGGACTAGTCCGCGGGGAGACCCAGTACTTC. The chain uses TRBV5-1 and TRBJ2-5; perhaps TRBD2 as D (6 bases). The CDR3 loop spans 15 amino acids. Germline CDR1 SGHRS, CDR2 YFSETQ. V lost 0 bases and J 5 bases, leaving 14 bases between the germline ends.

V is TRBV9 and J is TRBJ2-1; 8 bases fit TRBD2. CDR3 size: 12 residues. Germline CDR1 SGDLS, CDR2 YYNGEE. V shed 9 bases, J shed 6 bases, and the junction held 5 bases outside the gene matches. The CDR3 DNA follows: TGTGCCACCGGGGGGGACCGCAATGAGCAGTTCTTC. Translated: CATGGDRNEQFF. Looking up the rest from reference TRBV9 and TRBJ2-1 gives the full variable domain: DSGVTQTPKHLITATGQRVTLRCSPRSGDLSVYWYQQSLDQGLQFLIQYYNGEERAKGNILERFSAQQFPDLHSELNLSSLELGDSALYFCATGGDRNEQFFGPGTRLTVL.

The V and J genes are TRBV7-3 and TRBJ2-1; TRBD1 might be the D (5 bases). The CDR3 extends over 15 amino acids. The V gene lost 5 bases and the J gene lost 5 bases, with 16 bases spanning the gap. The V gene's germline CDR1 is SGHTA and CDR2 FQGTGA. The CDR3 here is CASSQGPIPNNEQFF. CDR3 DNA: TGTGCCAGCAGCCAGGGCCCAATTCCCAACAATGAGCAGTTCTTC.

The V call is TRBV3-1 (or the pseudogene TRBV3-2), the J call TRBJ2-1, with D possibly being TRBD1 (6 bases). The CDR3 covers 12 residues. Germline assignment: CDR1 LGHDT and CDR2 YNNKEL (reference sequence). Trimming pared 4 bases from V and 9 bases from J, leaving 10 bases between. DNA for the CDR3: TGTGCCAGCAGCCCTACAGGGCGTGAGCAGTTCTTC. Its translation is CASSPTGREQFF.

The chain uses TRBV6-5 and TRBJ1-1; unclear D gene. The germline CDR1 and CDR2 sequences are MNHEY and SVGAGI. The CDR3 loop spans 12 amino acids. V dropped 7 bases and J dropped 10 bases, with 16 bases sitting between them. CDR3 protein: CASISSHPPAFF. DNA of the CDR3: TGTGCCAGCATCTCCTCACACCCCCCAGCTTTCTTT.

The chain combines TRBV21-1 with TRBJ2-1; the tabulated D call, TRBD1, remains unverified against the DNA. TRBV21-1 is labeled a pseudogene. The CDR3 runs 17 residues. The CDR3 sequence is CASSGQGQSLTYNEQFF. CDR3 DNA sequence: TGTGCCAGCAGCGGGCAGGGACAGTCCCTTACCTACAATGAGCAGTTCTTC.

The chain has TRBV6-5 and TRBJ2-1; D may be TRBD1 (6 bases). CDR1 and CDR2 (germline): MNHEY, SVGAGI. The ends were cut back, 6 bases at V and 8 bases at J, with 14 bases in the middle. The CDR3 has 13 amino acids. This CDR3 reads CASRVDSAHEQFF. The DNA of the CDR3 is TGTGCCAGCAGGGTGGACAGCGCCCATGAGCAGTTCTTC.

V gene TRBV16 combines with J gene TRBJ1-1; D might be TRBD1 (5 bases). Germline CDR1 and CDR2: KGHSY and FQNENV. The CDR3 runs 17 residues. V dropped 4 bases and J dropped 1 base, with 19 bases sitting between them. CDR3 DNA sequence: TGTGCCAGCAGCCGCACACAGTTACGGGGGGGGAACACTGAAGCTTTCTTT. As protein: CASSRTQLRGGNTEAFF.

The chain couples TRBV6-5 to TRBJ2-7; TRBD1 matches at 8 bases. Unmatched junction bases numbered 5, after V lost 0 bases and J lost 4 bases. CDR3 length equals 15 residues. Looked up from germline, CDR1 is MNHEY and CDR2 is SVGAGI. For the CDR3, the DNA is TGTGCCAGCAGTTACTCGGGCAGGGGGCCGTACGAGCAGTACTTC. As protein: CASSYSGRGPYEQYF.

The V call is TRBV7-2, the J call TRBJ1-3; 10 nucleotides agree with TRBD1. After removal of 5 bases from V and 2 bases from J, the junction contained 15 bases not matched to a gene. Germline V gene data show CDR1 as SGHTA and CDR2 as FQGNSA. CDR3 length equals 19 residues. CDR3 residues: CASSPRDRGAFSAGNTIYF. For the CDR3, the DNA is TGTGCCAGCAGCCCGAGGGACAGGGGAGCCTTCTCAGCTGGAAACACCATATATTTT.

The chain employs TRBV6-5 and TRBJ1-5; TRBD1 agrees at 8 bases. Trimming cost V 7 bases and J 6 bases; bases outside gene matches: 11. The CDR3 loop spans 15 amino acids. Looked up from germline, CDR1 is MNHEY and CDR2 is SVGAGI. The CDR3 is CASNGQGNGIQPQHF. DNA for the CDR3: TGTGCCAGCAACGGACAGGGAAACGGTATTCAGCCCCAGCATTTT.

The V call is TRBV7-9, the J call TRBJ2-1, with D possibly being TRBD2 (5 bases). Germline V CDR1 and CDR2: SEHNR, FQNEAQ (reference sequence). V was shortened by 3 bases and J by 0 bases, with 9 bases between the two germline ends. The CDR3 runs to 15 residues. The CDR3 sequence: CASSFVSGSYNEQFF. As DNA, the CDR3 is TGTGCCAGCAGCTTCGTCAGCGGCTCCTACAATGAGCAGTTCTTC.

As for this clone: In the same sample, other DNA sequences code for this CDR3. The chain has TRBV5-1 and TRBJ2-1; 10 nucleotides agree with TRBD1. This CDR3 contains 15 residues. V shed 3 bases, J shed 5 bases, and the junction held 5 bases outside the gene matches. Germline values: CDR1 SGHRS, CDR2 YFSETQ. CDR3 loop: CASSSIGTGDNEQFF. The CDR3 DNA reads TGCGCCAGCAGCTCTATCGGGACAGGGGACAATGAGCAGTTCTTC.

The rearrangement uses TRBV30 and TRBJ1-3; a weak D match, TRBD1 (6 bases). The V end lost 2 bases, the J end lost 3 bases, and 17 bases lay between the germline ends. CDR1 is GTSNPN and CDR2 is SVGIG in the germline V gene (reference sequence). CDR3 size: 16 residues. The CDR3 here is CAWSLKQGRVGNTIYF. As DNA, the CDR3 is TGTGCCTGGAGTTTAAAACAGGGACGGGTTGGAAACACCATATATTTT.

This chain links TRBV7-3 with TRBJ1-1, with D tentatively TRBD1 (5 bases). The CDR3 length is 13 residues. Trimming pared 5 bases from V and 1 base from J, leaving 8 bases between. Germline V lookup: CDR1 SGHTA, CDR2 FQGTGA. This chain's CDR3 is CASSEQENTEAFF. The CDR3 DNA sequence: TGTGCCAGCAGCGAACAGGAGAACACTGAAGCTTTCTTT.

The chain couples TRBV7-8 to TRBJ1-2; maybe TRBD1 (5 bases). The V end was cut by 4 bases, the J end by 8 bases, with 14 bases between. Germline V gene sequence: CDR1 SGHVS, CDR2 FQNEAQ. The CDR3 is 13 residues long. The CDR3 spells CASSSRGGRGYTF. In DNA, the CDR3 is TGTGCCAGCAGCTCCCGGGGCGGGAGAGGCTACACCTTC.

This chain connects TRBV3-1 (or the pseudogene TRBV3-2) to TRBJ1-1; D is unresolved. The ends were cut back, 3 bases at V and 2 bases at J, with 7 bases in the middle. The germline CDR1 and CDR2 sequences are LGHDT and YNNKEL (reference sequence). The CDR3 totals 13 residues. CDR3 coding DNA: TGTGCCAGCAGCCATGGGAGAAACACTGAAGCTTTCTTT. Its protein product is CASSHGRNTEAFF.

CDR3 sequence reads: CASSIRTAMNTEAFF. CDR3 DNA: TGTGCCAGCAGTATCAGGACAGCGATGAACACTGAAGCTTTCTTT. V and J are TRBV6-5 and TRBJ1-1; a possible D gene is TRBD1 (6 bases). Germline CDR1 and CDR2: MNHEY and SVGAGI. The CDR3 runs 15 residues. Trimming removed 5 bases at V and 0 bases at J, with 13 bases between.

The chain combines TRBV7-9 with TRBJ1-2; 8 nucleotides line up with TRBD1. Germline CDR1 SEHNR, CDR2 FQNEAQ (reference sequence). This CDR3 spans 15 amino acids. J lost 5 bases, V lost 4 bases, and 9 bases had no gene match. DNA of the CDR3: TGTGCCAGCAGCTCAAGAGGACAGGGAGTTTATGGCTACACCTTC. Translation: CASSSRGQGVYGYTF.

The chain employs TRBV25-1 and TRBJ2-7; the match to TRBD1 covers 10 bases. The CDR3 totals 15 residues. The trim removed 1 base at V and 2 bases at J, leaving 2 bases unmatched. Per germline, CDR1 MGHDK and CDR2 SYGVNS. Here the CDR3 DNA reads TGTGCCAGCAGTGAATGGACAGGGGGGACCTACGAGCAGTACTTC. Its translation: CASSEWTGGTYEQYF.

This clone occurred once. This sequence joins TRBV30 and TRBJ1-2, with TRBD1 matching 8 bases. The CDR3 runs 15 residues. CDR1 GTSNPN and CDR2 SVGIG come from the germline V gene (reference sequence). With 1 base clipped from V and 8 bases from J, the junction kept 12 bases outside the gene matches. The CDR3 loop reads CAWSDPGAGGEGYTF. CDR3 DNA: TGTGCCTGGAGTGACCCCGGCGCAGGGGGCGAAGGCTACACCTTC. The entire variable domain, with the rest obtained from reference TRBV30 and TRBJ1-2, is as follows: SQTIHQWPATLVQPVGSPLSLECTVEGTSNPNLYWYRQAAGRGLQLLFYSVGIGQISSEVPQNLSASRPQDRQFILSSKKLLLSDSGFYLCAWSDPGAGGEGYTFGSGTRLTVV.

The chain couples TRBV18 to TRBJ2-1; 9 bases line up with TRBD2. Germline CDR1 reads KGHSH; CDR2 reads LQKENI. The CDR3 covers 16 residues. With V trimmed by 3 bases and J by 9 bases, 12 bases remained unmatched. For the CDR3, the DNA is TGTGCCAGCTCACCCCTTGCGGCGGGGGGGCCAAGTGAGCAGTTCTTC. Translated, it gives CASSPLAAGGPSEQFF. The full variable domain, in which reference TRBV18 and TRBJ2-1 provide the parts outside the CDR3, is NAGVMQNPRHLVRRRGQEARLRCSPMKGHSHVYWYRQLPEEGLKFMVYLQKENIIDESGMPKERFSAEFPKEGPSILRIQQVVRGDSAAYFCASSPLAAGGPSEQFFGPGTRLTVL.

The gene calls are TRBV12-3 or TRBV12-4 and TRBJ2-1; D perhaps matches TRBD1 (6 bases). The germline V and J ends were trimmed by 8 bases and 5 bases, with 10 bases remaining between them. The CDR3 has 12 amino acids. The CDR3 nucleotides are TGTGCCAGCGGGGGACAAGACAATGAGCAGTTCTTC. Protein: CASGGQDNEQFF.

The rearrangement joins TRBV6-5 to TRBJ2-1; 13 bases match TRBD2. The CDR3 spans 14 residues. Germline V CDR1 and CDR2: MNHEY, SVGAGI. The J segment lost 6 bases and the V segment lost 10 bases, leaving 6 bases of the junction unmatched. The CDR3 reads CATSGLAGTNEQFF. CDR3 DNA: TGTGCCACCTCGGGACTAGCGGGGACCAATGAGCAGTTCTTC.

The chain has TRBV29-1 and TRBJ1-5; D is uncertain. The CDR3 is 13 residues long. V was trimmed by 4 bases and J by 9 bases, leaving 16 bases between them. Germline loops: CDR1 SQVTM, CDR2 ANQGSEA. In DNA, the CDR3 is TGCAGCGTTGTCAAGGCCCTAGGTGGGCCCCAGCATTTT. Amino acid sequence: CSVVKALGGPQHF. Full variable domain (remainder filled in from reference TRBV29-1 and TRBJ1-5): SAVISQKPSRDICQRGTSLTIQCQVDSQVTMMFWYRQQPGQSLTLIATANQGSEATYESGFVIDKFPISRPNLTFSTLTVSNMSPEDSSIYLCSVVKALGGPQHFGDGTRLSIL.

V usage is TRBV6-5 and J usage is TRBJ1-1, with D possibly being TRBD1 (6 bases). Germline CDR1 reads MNHEY; CDR2 reads SVGAGI. This CDR3 has 15 residues. The V end was cut by 6 bases, the J end by 4 bases, with 18 bases between. In nucleotides, the CDR3 is TGTGCCAGCAGGACTACTCAGGGGTATGGCACTGAAGCTTTCTTT. It translates to CASRTTQGYGTEAFF.

This clone has a handful of counts. The rearrangement joins TRBV6-5 to TRBJ2-7; a possible D gene is TRBD2 (7 bases). This CDR3 contains 13 residues. Trimming pared 5 bases from V and 13 bases from J, leaving 21 bases between. Germline V lookup: CDR1 MNHEY, CDR2 SVGAGI. The CDR3 DNA follows: TGTGCCAGCAGTCCTGCCGGGGGGCTACCAACCTACTTC. It translates to CASSPAGGLPTYF.

The chain combines TRBV7-8 with TRBJ2-1; 7 positions match TRBD2. This CDR3 spans 16 amino acids. J gave up 5 bases and V 1 base, and 8 bases lay outside the gene matches. The germline gives CDR1 SGHVS, CDR2 FQNEAQ. The CDR3 sequence is CASSLVGGGGDNEQFF. The CDR3 bases are TGTGCCAGCAGCTTAGTTGGCGGGGGAGGGGACAATGAGCAGTTCTTC.

This clone occurred a few times. V is TRBV2 and J is TRBJ1-6; D perhaps matches TRBD1 (5 bases). The CDR3 totals 14 residues. Trimming removed 7 bases at V and 6 bases at J, with 13 bases between. CDR1 and CDR2 (germline): SNHLY, FYNNEI. CDR3 region: CASTLDRANSPLHF. As DNA, the CDR3 is TGTGCCAGCACTTTAGACAGAGCTAATTCACCCCTCCACTTT.